These 12 T cell receptor beta chains originate from one sample sequenced in a study of blood T cell repertoires in COVID-19. Generated by immunoSEQ multiplex PCR, the TCRdb table keeps only in-frame clones and is missing some. The sample has approximately 240,000 clones, around 82% seen once. Input material: peripheral blood. The receptors come from a woman of 80 years or more with active or convalescent COVID-19.

The chain combines TRBV6-1 with TRBJ2-5; no clear D gene. Trimming pared 0 bases from V and 3 bases from J, leaving 8 bases between. Germline lookup yields CDR1 MNHNS and CDR2 SASEGT. CDR3 length: 14 residues. CDR3 sequence: CASSEALAKETQYF. DNA for the CDR3: TGTGCCAGCAGTGAAGCGCTCGCTAAAGAGACCCAGTACTTC.

The V gene is TRBV29-1, the J gene TRBJ2-7, with 11 nucleotides matching TRBD2. The germline CDR1 and CDR2 sequences are SQVTM and ANQGSEA. CDR3 length equals 13 residues. In DNA form, the CDR3 reads TGCAGTGGGTGGACTAGCGGGCGCGACGAGCAGTACTTC. It yields the protein CSGWTSGRDEQYF.

This rearrangement joins TRBV19 to TRBJ1-5; TRBD1 matches 7 bases. This CDR3 contains 15 residues. The V gene end was trimmed by 6 bases and the J gene end by 5 bases; junction bases not matched to a gene: 10. Germline V gene lookup returns CDR1 LNHDA and CDR2 SQIVND (reference sequence). The CDR3 DNA follows: TGTGCCAGTAGACGGGACAGAGAGTCGGATCAGCCCCAGCATTTT. Amino acid sequence: CASRRDRESDQPQHF.

The J gene is TRBJ2-3, the V gene TRBV4-2; 7 bases line up with TRBD2. The germline gives CDR1 LGHNA, CDR2 YNFKEQ. The CDR3 has 16 amino acids. Trimming at V came to 1 base and at J to 7 bases, leaving 11 bases not matched to a gene. CDR3 sequence reads: CASSQVSSGVQYTQYF. In nucleotides, the CDR3 is TGTGCCAGCAGCCAAGTATCCAGCGGGGTGCAGTATACGCAGTATTTT.

The chain carries TRBV28 and TRBJ1-1, with a weak D call TRBD1 (5 bases). Germline CDR1 is MDHEN and CDR2 is SYDVKM. The V end lost 1 base, the J end lost 5 bases, and 11 bases lay between the germline ends. The length of the CDR3 is 14 residues. This chain's CDR3 is CASSLLQAGTEAFF. CDR3 DNA sequence: TGTGCCAGCAGTTTATTACAGGCTGGTACTGAAGCTTTCTTT.

V is TRBV5-1 and J is TRBJ2-7, with D maybe TRBD1 (6 bases). Trimming left V 4 bases short and J 4 bases short, with 9 bases between. CDR1 and CDR2 from the germline V gene are SGHRS and YFSETQ. The CDR3 spans 12 residues. CDR3 nucleotides: TGCGCCAGCAGCGACCAGGGGTACGAGCAGTACTTC. Its translation is CASSDQGYEQYF.

V usage is TRBV2 and J usage is TRBJ2-1; the match to TRBD2 covers 7 bases. Looked up from germline, CDR1 is SNHLY and CDR2 is FYNNEI. V was clipped by 8 bases and J by 5 bases; unmatched bases: 21. The CDR3 sequence is 18 residues long. CDR3 amino acids: CASFPGPWRGSRNNEQFF. CDR3 coding DNA: TGTGCCAGCTTCCCCGGTCCCTGGCGCGGGAGTAGAAACAATGAGCAGTTCTTC.

A remark on this clone: A junction end diverges from the germline sequence, so it may reflect a read error. The chain employs TRBV7-7 and TRBJ2-2, with 7 bases lining up with TRBD1. The germline V gene has CDR1 SSHAT and CDR2 FNYEAQ (reference sequence). CDR3 length: 13 residues. The chain's CDR3 is CASSQDRSGELFF. The CDR3 nucleotides are TGTGCTAGCAGTCAGGACAGGTCGGGGGAGCTGTTTTTT.

The chain is built from TRBV19 and TRBJ1-5; 10 positions match TRBD1. V was pared by 6 bases and J by 0 bases, with 5 bases of the junction left unmatched. This CDR3 is built from 16 residues. From germline, CDR1 is LNHDA and CDR2 SQIVND (reference sequence). The CDR3 here is CASRPWTGGSNQPQHF. The CDR3 DNA is TGTGCCAGTAGGCCCTGGACAGGGGGTAGCAATCAGCCCCAGCATTTT.

The gene calls are TRBV5-8 and TRBJ2-5; TRBD2 aligns across 13 bases. V trimming: 4 bases; J trimming: 1 base; junction bases outside the gene matches: 4. CDR3 length equals 16 residues. Germline V gene sequence: CDR1 SGHTS, CDR2 YDEGEE. In nucleotides, the CDR3 is TGTGCCAGCAGCGTTGGGACTAGCGGGGCCCAAGAGACCCAGTACTTC. Translating gives CASSVGTSGAQETQYF.

J is TRBJ1-4 and V is TRBV5-1; the match to TRBD1 covers 7 bases. This CDR3 comprises 19 residues. V was pared by 4 bases and J by 4 bases, with 19 bases of the junction left unmatched. Per germline, CDR1 SGHRS and CDR2 YFSETQ. As DNA, the CDR3 is TGCGCCAGCAGCCGCTTAACGACAGGGTGGGTTGCAGGTAATGAAAAACTGTTTTTT. It codes for CASSRLTTGWVAGNEKLFF.

The V call is TRBV6-1, the J call TRBJ1-2; TRBD1 agrees at 8 bases. Germline V gives CDR1 MNHNS, CDR2 SASEGT. The CDR3 has 14 residues. V lost 3 bases to trimming and J lost 6 bases; unmatched junction nucleotides: 6. CDR3 in amino acids: CASSDRTGRDGYTF. Here the CDR3 DNA reads TGTGCCAGCAGTGACCGGACAGGGAGGGATGGCTACACCTTC.